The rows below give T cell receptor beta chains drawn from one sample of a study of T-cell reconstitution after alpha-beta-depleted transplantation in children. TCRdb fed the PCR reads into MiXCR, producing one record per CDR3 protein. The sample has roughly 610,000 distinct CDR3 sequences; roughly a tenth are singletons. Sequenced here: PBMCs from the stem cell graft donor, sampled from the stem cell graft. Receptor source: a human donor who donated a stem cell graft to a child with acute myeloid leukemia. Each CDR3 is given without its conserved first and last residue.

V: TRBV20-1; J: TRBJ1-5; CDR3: SAAWVGLGQPQH
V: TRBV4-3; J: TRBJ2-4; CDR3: ASSQSLGTEKNIQY
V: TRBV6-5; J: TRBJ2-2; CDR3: ASSYARREAGTGELF
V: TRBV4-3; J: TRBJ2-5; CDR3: ASSQGLAGGETQY
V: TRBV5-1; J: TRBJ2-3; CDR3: ASSYTGTGVSTDTQY
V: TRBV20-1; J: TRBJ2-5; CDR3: SARDPPETQY
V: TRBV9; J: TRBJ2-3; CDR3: ASSVEGLPGSTDTQY
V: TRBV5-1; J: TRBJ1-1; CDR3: ASSLGPLNTEAF
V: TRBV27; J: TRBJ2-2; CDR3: ASSWWAPNTGELF
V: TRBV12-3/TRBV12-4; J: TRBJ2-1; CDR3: ASSLTSGIVNEQF
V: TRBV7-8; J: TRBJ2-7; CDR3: ASSFGQSYEQY
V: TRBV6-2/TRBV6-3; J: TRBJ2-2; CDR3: ASSPGQHSGGELF
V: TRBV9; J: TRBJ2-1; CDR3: ASSVGSLSHNEQF
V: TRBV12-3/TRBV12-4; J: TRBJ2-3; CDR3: ASSKTPGLWATDTQY
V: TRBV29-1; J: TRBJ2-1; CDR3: SAISAGEQF
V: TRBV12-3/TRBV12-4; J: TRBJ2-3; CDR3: ASSPRPLATGRDTQY
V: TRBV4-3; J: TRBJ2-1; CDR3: ASSTRRTSGGRSYNEQF
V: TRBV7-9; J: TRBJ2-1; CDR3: ASSWTSGRAGEQF
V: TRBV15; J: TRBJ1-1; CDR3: ATSRKGNTEAF
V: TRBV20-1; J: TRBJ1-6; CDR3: SARGGEGYYSPLH
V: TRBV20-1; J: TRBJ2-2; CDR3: SARQGGNTGELF
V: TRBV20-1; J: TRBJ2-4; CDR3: SAGFRGSLAKNIQY
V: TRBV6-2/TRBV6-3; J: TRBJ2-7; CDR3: ASSYRQGTYEQY
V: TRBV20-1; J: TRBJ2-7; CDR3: SAYPEGGTTYEQY
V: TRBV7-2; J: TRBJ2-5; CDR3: ASSTGTSGRAQETQY
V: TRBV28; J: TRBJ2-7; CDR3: ASQPGGAAYEQY
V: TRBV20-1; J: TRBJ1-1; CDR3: SAQRGNTEAF
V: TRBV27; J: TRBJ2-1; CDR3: ASNHGGSQDEQF
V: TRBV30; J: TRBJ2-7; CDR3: ALTSGSSYEQY
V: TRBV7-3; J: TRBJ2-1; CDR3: ASSLPRLAGGGEQF
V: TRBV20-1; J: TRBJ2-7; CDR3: SARGQEAQY
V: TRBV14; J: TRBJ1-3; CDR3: ASSQDYGDYPQGERNTIY
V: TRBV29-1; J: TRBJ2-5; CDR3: SDLQGEETQY
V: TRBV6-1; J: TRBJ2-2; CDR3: ASRRDRNTGELF
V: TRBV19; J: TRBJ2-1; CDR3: ASSNPRRDSDEQF
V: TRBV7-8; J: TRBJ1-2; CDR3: ASSLGRDGYYGYT
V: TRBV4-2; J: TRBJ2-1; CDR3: ASSQDLGLAGGYNEQF
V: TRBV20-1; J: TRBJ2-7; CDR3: SALSRKRPYEQY
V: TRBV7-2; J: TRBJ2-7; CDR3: ASSSSAAMSSYEQY
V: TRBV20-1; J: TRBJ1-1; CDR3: SAKGDSPRDTEAF
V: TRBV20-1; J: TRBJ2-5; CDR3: SARVHPGGKTQY
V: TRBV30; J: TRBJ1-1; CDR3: AWNLQLNTEAF
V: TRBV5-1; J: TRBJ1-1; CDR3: ASSPGEGGGEAF
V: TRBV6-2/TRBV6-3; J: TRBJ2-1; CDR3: ASSALFELYNEQF
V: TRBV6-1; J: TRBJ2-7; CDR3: ASSRGPQGSEQY
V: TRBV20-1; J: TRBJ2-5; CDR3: SARGGTAKGETQY
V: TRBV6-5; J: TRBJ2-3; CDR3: ASSYSSGIINTQY
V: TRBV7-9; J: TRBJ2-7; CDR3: ASSLGGSNYEQY